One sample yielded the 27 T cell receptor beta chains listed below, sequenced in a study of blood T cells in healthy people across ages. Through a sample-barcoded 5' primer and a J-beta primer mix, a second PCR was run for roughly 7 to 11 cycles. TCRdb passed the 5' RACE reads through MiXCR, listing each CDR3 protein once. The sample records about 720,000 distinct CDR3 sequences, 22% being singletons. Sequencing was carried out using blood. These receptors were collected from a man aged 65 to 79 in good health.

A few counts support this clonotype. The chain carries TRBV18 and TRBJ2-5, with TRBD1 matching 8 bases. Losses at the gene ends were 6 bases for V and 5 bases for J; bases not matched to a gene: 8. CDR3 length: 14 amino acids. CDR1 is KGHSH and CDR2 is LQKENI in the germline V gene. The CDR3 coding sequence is TGTGCCAGCTCTTCTCGACAGGGGACGGAGACCCAGTACTTC. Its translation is CASSSRQGTETQYF. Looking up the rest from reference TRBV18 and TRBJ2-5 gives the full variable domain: NAGVMQNPRHLVRRRGQEARLRCSPMKGHSHVYWYRQLPEEGLKFMVYLQKENIIDESGMPKERFSAEFPKEGPSILRIQQVVRGDSAAYFCASSSRQGTETQYFGPGTRLLVL.

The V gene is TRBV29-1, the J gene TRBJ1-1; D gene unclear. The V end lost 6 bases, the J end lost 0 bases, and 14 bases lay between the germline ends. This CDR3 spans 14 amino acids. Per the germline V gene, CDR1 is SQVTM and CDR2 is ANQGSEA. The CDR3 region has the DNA TGCAGCGTCGGCCCTGGGAGCATGAACACTGAAGCTTTCTTT. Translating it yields CSVGPGSMNTEAFF. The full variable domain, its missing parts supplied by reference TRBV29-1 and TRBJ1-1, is SAVISQKPSRDICQRGTSLTIQCQVDSQVTMMFWYRQQPGQSLTLIATANQGSEATYESGFVIDKFPISRPNLTFSTLTVSNMSPEDSSIYLCSVGPGSMNTEAFFGQGTRLTVV.

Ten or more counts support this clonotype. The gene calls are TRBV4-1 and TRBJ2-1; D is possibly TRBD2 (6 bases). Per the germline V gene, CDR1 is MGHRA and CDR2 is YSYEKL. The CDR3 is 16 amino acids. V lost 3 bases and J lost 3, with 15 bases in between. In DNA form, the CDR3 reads TGCGCCAGCAGCCAGAACCGGGACTTACACTACAATGAGCAGTTCTTC. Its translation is CASSQNRDLHYNEQFF.

Here the CDR3 reads CASSGGRVYGYTF. CDR3 sequence (DNA): TGTGCCAGCAGTGGGGGCAGGGTCTATGGCTACACCTTC. The chain is built from TRBV28 and TRBJ1-2; D possibly corresponds to TRBD1 (6 bases). The CDR3 runs 13 residues. V was trimmed by 5 bases and J by 4 bases, leaving 11 bases between them. Looked up from germline, CDR1 is MDHEN and CDR2 is SYDVKM.

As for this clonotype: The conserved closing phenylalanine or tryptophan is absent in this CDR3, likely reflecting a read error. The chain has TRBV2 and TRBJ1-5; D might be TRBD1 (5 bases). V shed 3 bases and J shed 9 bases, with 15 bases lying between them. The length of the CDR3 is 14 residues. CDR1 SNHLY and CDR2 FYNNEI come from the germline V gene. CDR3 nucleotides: TGTGCCAGCAGTGAGGGGCAGGCTCGGGGGCCCCAGCATTAT. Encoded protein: CASSEGQARGPQHY.

The DNA for the CDR3 is TGTGCCAGCAGCGTACAGGGACGGGTAAATCAGCCCCAGCATTTT. This translates into CASSVQGRVNQPQHF. V is TRBV2 and J is TRBJ1-5, with a weak D call TRBD1 (6 bases). This CDR3 is 15 amino acids long. Per the germline V gene, CDR1 is SNHLY and CDR2 is FYNNEI. Trimming stripped 6 bases from V and 4 bases from J, with 16 bases between.

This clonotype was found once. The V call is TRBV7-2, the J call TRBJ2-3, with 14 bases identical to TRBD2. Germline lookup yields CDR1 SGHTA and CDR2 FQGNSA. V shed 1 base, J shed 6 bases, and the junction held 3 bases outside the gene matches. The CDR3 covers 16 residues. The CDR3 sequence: CASSLEWTSGRDTQYF. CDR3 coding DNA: TGTGCCAGCAGCTTAGAATGGACTAGCGGGAGGGATACGCAGTATTTT.

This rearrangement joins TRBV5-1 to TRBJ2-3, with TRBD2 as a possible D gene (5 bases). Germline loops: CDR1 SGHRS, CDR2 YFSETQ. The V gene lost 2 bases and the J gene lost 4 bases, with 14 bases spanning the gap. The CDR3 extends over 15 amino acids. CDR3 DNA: TGCGCCAGCAGCTTACCGGGATCTTTCGCAGATACGCAGTATTTT. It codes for CASSLPGSFADTQYF.

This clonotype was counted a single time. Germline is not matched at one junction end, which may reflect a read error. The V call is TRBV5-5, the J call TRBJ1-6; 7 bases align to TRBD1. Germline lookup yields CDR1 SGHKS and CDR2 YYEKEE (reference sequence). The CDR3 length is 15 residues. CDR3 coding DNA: TGTGCCGGCAGCTTGTCCACAGGGGATAATTCACCCCTCCACTTT. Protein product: CAGSLSTGDNSPLHF.

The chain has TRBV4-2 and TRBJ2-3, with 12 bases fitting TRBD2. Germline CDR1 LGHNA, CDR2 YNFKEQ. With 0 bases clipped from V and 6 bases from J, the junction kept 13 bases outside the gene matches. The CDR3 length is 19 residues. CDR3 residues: CASSQDPSGGVLIADTQYF. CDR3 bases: TGTGCCAGCAGCCAAGATCCTAGCGGGGGGGTCCTCATCGCGGATACGCAGTATTTT.

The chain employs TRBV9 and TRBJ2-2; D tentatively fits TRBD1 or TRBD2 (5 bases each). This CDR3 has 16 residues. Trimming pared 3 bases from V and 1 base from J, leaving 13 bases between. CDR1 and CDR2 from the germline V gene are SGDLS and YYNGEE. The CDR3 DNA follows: TGTGCCAGCAGCGCCCCCGGGACCGGGAACACCGGGGAGCTGTTTTTT. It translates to CASSAPGTGNTGELFF.

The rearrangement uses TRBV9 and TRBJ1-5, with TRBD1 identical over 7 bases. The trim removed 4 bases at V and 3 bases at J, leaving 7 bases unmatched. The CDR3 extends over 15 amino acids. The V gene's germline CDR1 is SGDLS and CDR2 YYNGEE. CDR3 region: CASSIGTAVNQPQHF. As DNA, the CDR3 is TGTGCCAGCAGCATCGGGACAGCAGTCAATCAGCCCCAGCATTTT.

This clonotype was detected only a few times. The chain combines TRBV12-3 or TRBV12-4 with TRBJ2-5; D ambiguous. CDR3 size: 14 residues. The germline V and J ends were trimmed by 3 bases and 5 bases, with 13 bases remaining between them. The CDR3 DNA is TGTGCCAGCAGTTTCGATCAGATCGGGGAGACCCAGTACTTC. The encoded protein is CASSFDQIGETQYF.

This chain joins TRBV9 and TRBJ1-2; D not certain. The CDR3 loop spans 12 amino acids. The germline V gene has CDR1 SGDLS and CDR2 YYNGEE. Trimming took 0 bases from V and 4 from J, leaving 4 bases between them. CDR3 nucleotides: TGTGCCAGCAGCGTAGATGGCTATGGCTACACCTTC. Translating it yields CASSVDGYGYTF.

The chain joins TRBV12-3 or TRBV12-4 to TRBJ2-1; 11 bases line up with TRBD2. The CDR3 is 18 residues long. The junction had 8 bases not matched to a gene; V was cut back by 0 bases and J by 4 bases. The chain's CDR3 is CASSLAVAGGPGYNEQFF. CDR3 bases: TGTGCCAGCAGTTTAGCGGTAGCGGGAGGGCCAGGGTACAATGAGCAGTTCTTC.

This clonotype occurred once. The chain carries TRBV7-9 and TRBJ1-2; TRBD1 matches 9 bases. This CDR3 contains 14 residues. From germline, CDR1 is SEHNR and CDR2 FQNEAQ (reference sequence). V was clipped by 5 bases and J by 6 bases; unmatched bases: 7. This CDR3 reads CASSLGQGRDGYTF. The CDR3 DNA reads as TGTGCCAGCAGCCTAGGACAGGGGAGGGATGGCTACACCTTC.

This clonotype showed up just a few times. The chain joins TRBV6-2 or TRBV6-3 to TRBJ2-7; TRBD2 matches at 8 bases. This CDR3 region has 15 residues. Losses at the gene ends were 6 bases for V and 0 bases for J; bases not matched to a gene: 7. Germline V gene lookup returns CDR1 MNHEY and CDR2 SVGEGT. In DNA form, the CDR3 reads TGTGCCAGCAGAAGAAAGCGGGGGAGCTCCTACGAGCAGTACGTC. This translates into CASRRKRGSSYEQYV.

This chain's CDR3 is CSASGGGRDNEQFF. The DNA for the CDR3 is TGCAGTGCTAGTGGGGGGGGCCGAGACAATGAGCAGTTCTTC. The J gene is TRBJ2-1, the V gene TRBV20-1; perhaps TRBD2 as D (7 bases). In germline, CDR1 is DFQATT, CDR2 SNEGSKA (reference sequence). The CDR3 has 14 residues. With 3 bases removed from V and 5 bases from J, the gap between germline ends came to 14 bases.

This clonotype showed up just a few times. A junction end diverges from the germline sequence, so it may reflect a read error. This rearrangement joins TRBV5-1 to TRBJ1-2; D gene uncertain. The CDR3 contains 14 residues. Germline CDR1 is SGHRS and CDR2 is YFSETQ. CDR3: CASSLAEGINGCTF. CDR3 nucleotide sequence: TGCGCCAGCAGCTTGGCCGAGGGAATCAATGGCTGCACCTTC. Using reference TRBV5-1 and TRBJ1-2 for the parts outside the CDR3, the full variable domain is KAGVTQTPRYLIKTRGQQVTLSCSPISGHRSVSWYQQTPGQGLQFLFEYFSETQRNKGNFPGRFSGRQFSNSRSEMNVSTLELGDSALYLCASSLAEGINGCTFGSGTRLTVV.

The CDR3 DNA sequence: TGTGCCAGCAGCCGCCTCCAGGCGGATGACAGAAACACCATATATTTT. This encodes CASSRLQADDRNTIYF. This chain uses TRBV28 with TRBJ1-3; D unclear. In germline, CDR1 is MDHEN, CDR2 SYDVKM. This CDR3 is 16 amino acids long. V lost 6 bases and J 5 bases, leaving 20 bases between the germline ends.

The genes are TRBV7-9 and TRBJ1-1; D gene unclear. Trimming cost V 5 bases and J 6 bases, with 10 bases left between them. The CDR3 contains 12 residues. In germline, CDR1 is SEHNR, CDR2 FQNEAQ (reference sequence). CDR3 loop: CASSRVYAEAFF. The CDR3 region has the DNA TGTGCCAGCAGCCGAGTTTACGCTGAAGCTTTCTTT.

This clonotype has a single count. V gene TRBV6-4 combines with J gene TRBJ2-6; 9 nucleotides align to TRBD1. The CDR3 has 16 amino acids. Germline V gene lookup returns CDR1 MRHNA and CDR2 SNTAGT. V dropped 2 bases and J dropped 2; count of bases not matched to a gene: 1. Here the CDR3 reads CASSDTGGAGANVLTF. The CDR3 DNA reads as TGTGCCAGCAGTGACACAGGGGGCGCTGGGGCCAACGTCCTGACTTTC.

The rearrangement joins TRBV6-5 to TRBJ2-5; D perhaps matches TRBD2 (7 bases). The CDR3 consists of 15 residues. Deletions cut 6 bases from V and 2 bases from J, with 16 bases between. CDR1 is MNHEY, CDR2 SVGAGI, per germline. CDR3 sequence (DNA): TGTGCCAGCAGCTCCGCGGGGGCTGGTCAAGAGACCCAGTACTTC. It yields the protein CASSSAGAGQETQYF.

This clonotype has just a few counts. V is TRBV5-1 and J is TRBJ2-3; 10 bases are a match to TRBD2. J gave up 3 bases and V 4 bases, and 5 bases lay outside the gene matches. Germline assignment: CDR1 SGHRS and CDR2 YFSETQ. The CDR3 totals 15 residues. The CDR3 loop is CASSVLAGWTDTQYF. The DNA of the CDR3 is TGCGCCAGCAGCGTACTAGCGGGATGGACAGATACGCAGTATTTT.

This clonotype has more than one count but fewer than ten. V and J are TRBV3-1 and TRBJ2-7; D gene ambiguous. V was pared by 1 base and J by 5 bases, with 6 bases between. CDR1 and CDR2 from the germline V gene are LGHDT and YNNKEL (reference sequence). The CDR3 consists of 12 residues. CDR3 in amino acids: CASSQVTHEQYF. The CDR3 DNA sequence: TGTGCCAGCAGCCAAGTAACCCACGAGCAGTACTTC.

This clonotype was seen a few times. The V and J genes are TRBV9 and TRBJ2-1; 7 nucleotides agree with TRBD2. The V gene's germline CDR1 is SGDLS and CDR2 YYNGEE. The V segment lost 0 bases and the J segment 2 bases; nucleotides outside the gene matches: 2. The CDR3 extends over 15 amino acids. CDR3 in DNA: TGTGCCAGCAGCGTAGCTAGCGGAACCTACAATGAGCAGTTCTTC. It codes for CASSVASGTYNEQFF.

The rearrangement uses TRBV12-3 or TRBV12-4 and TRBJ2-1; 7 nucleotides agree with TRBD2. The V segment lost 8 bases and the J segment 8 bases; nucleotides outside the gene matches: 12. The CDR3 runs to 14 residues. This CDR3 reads CASLEGGRGYEQFF. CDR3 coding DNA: TGTGCCAGCCTTGAGGGCGGGAGAGGATATGAGCAGTTCTTC.